These 28 T cell receptor beta chains were sequenced from one sample in a study of T cells in Graves' hyperthyroidism and ophthalmopathy. Amplification yielded TCR beta CDR3 regions, with RNA transcripts as the source. The TCR CDR3 first-round RT-PCR relied on the HTBI primer set. MiXCR was run by TCRdb on the multiplex PCR reads, yielding one entry per CDR3 protein. Of some 460,000 distinct CDR3 sequences listed, approximately 15% are singletons. What was sequenced was blood. These receptors came from a woman aged 18-35 years with Graves' hyperthyroidism.

This clonotype has ten or more counts. At one of its ends the junction is not consistent with the germline gene, which may arise from a read error. The rearrangement uses TRBV12-3 or TRBV12-4 and TRBJ2-3; TRBD1 matches at 7 bases. The CDR3 runs to 17 residues. The CDR3 region has the DNA TGTGCCAGCAGTATAGCCAAGGGGGCCCTTAGCACAGATACGCAGTATTTT. Its translation: CASSIAKGALSTDTQYF.

This clonotype was recorded at least ten times. The chain joins TRBV28 to TRBJ2-4, with unresolved D. Per the germline V gene, CDR1 is MDHEN and CDR2 is SYDVKM. Deletions cut 4 bases from V and 0 bases from J, with 16 bases between. The CDR3 contains 17 residues. DNA of the CDR3: TGTGCCAGCAGTTACCCCAGAACAAAGGGAGCCAAAAACATTCAGTACTTC. Its translation: CASSYPRTKGAKNIQYF.

The chain carries TRBV4-1 and TRBJ2-5; possible D gene TRBD1, 5 bases. Deletions cut 5 bases from V and 1 base from J, with 17 bases between. CDR3 length: 16 amino acids. Germline values: CDR1 MGHRA, CDR2 YSYEKL. The CDR3 coding sequence is TGCGCCAGCAGCAACCCCGAGACAGCTTCCCAAGAGACCCAGTACTTC. As protein: CASSNPETASQETQYF.

Remarks on this clonotype: A much larger clone lies a single base off, so this may be a read error. The chain couples TRBV28 to TRBJ2-2; maybe TRBD2 (6 bases). The length of the CDR3 is 13 residues. CDR1 is MDHEN, CDR2 SYDVKM, per germline. CDR3 sequence: CASNNRRTGGLFF. CDR3 DNA sequence: TGTGCCAGCAATAATAGGCGCACCGGGGGGCTGTTTTTT.

This clonotype was seen many times. The chain recombines TRBV5-1 with TRBJ1-1, with a weak D call TRBD1 (6 bases). Germline V gives CDR1 SGHRS, CDR2 YFSETQ. V lost 0 bases, J lost 2 bases, and 11 bases lay in between. The CDR3 runs to 15 residues. The CDR3 region has the DNA TGCGCCAGCAGCTTGGCGGCCAGGGGAAACACTGAAGCTTTCTTT. Translated, it gives CASSLAARGNTEAFF.

This rearrangement joins TRBV5-1 to TRBJ1-4; 7 bases map to TRBD1. The CDR3 is 14 residues long. Germline assignment: CDR1 SGHRS and CDR2 YFSETQ. V dropped 7 bases and J dropped 11; count of bases not matched to a gene: 14. CDR3 residues: CASSPGQRPEKLFF. The CDR3 region has the DNA TGCGCCAGCTCCCCGGGACAGAGACCTGAGAAACTGTTTTTT.

The chain recombines TRBV5-1 with TRBJ1-1, with D perhaps TRBD1 (6 bases). Germline values: CDR1 SGHRS, CDR2 YFSETQ. V was cut by 5 bases and J by 8 bases, with 13 bases left in between. The CDR3 covers 12 residues. CDR3 region: CASSYTDREAFF. The CDR3 DNA is TGCGCCAGCAGTTATACGGACAGAGAAGCTTTCTTT.

The table lists this clonotype with many counts. The rearrangement uses TRBV12-3 or TRBV12-4 and TRBJ2-7; possible D gene TRBD1, 5 bases. There are 13 residues in the CDR3. V was cut by 6 bases and J by 0 bases, with 9 bases left in between. The CDR3 sequence: CASSETASYEQYF. The CDR3, as DNA: TGTGCCAGCAGCGAGACAGCCTCCTACGAGCAGTACTTC.

This clonotype occurred many times. The gene calls are TRBV2 and TRBJ2-7; D is perhaps TRBD1 (5 bases). Per the germline V gene, CDR1 is SNHLY and CDR2 is FYNNEI. The germline V and J ends were trimmed by 4 bases and 3 bases, with 7 bases remaining between them. This CDR3 is built from 12 residues. Here the CDR3 reads CASSATDYEQYF. The CDR3, as DNA: TGTGCCAGCAGTGCGACAGACTACGAGCAGTACTTC.

The chain recombines TRBV20-1 with TRBJ2-1; a weak D match, TRBD2 (5 bases). Per germline, CDR1 DFQATT and CDR2 SNEGSKA (reference sequence). The V and J ends lost 6 bases and 6 bases respectively, with 18 bases between them. The CDR3 covers 14 residues. The CDR3 spells CSAPRAGACNEQFF. CDR3 bases: TGCAGTGCCCCTCGGGCGGGTGCTTGCAATGAGCAGTTCTTC.

This clonotype has a count of ten or more. This chain joins TRBV11-2 and TRBJ1-5; 9 nucleotides align to TRBD1. Germline V gene data show CDR1 as SGHAT and CDR2 as FQNNGV. This CDR3 spans 14 amino acids. The junction had 4 bases not matched to a gene; V was cut back by 4 bases and J by 6 bases. Written as DNA, the CDR3 is TGTGCCAGCAGCTCGGGACAGGGAGGTCAGCCCCAGCATTTT. Amino acid sequence: CASSSGQGGQPQHF.

This clonotype has a count of ten or more. The rearrangement links TRBV28 to TRBJ2-5; the match to TRBD1 covers 11 bases. The CDR3 sequence is 15 residues long. With 6 bases clipped from V and 4 bases from J, the junction kept 7 bases outside the gene matches. The germline V gene has CDR1 MDHEN and CDR2 SYDVKM. CDR3 sequence (DNA): TGTGCCAGCAGCCAAGGGACAGGGGGAGGAGAGACCCAGTACTTC. Residues: CASSQGTGGGETQYF. The full variable domain, completed using reference TRBV28 and TRBJ2-5, is DVKVTQSSRYLVKRTGEKVFLECVQDMDHENMFWYRQDPGLGLRLIYFSYDVKMKEKGDIPEGYSVSREKKERFSLILESASTNQTSMYLCASSQGTGGGETQYFGPGTRLLVL.

This clonotype showed up many times. The V gene is TRBV4-1, the J gene TRBJ1-1; D is possibly TRBD1 (5 bases). The CDR3 spans 16 residues. Germline values: CDR1 MGHRA, CDR2 YSYEKL. V lost 5 bases and J lost 3, with 19 bases in between. The CDR3 DNA is TGCGCCAGCAGCGTCCTGGGGGGGATAGCGGACACTGAAGCTTTCTTT. It codes for CASSVLGGIADTEAFF.

This clonotype was picked up many times. The J gene is TRBJ2-1, the V gene TRBV28, with D perhaps being TRBD1 or TRBD2 (5 bases each). The CDR3 has 13 residues. Germline V CDR1 and CDR2: MDHEN, SYDVKM. Trimming cost V 6 bases and J 7 bases, with 13 bases left between them. Here the CDR3 reads CASRGRALNEQFF. In DNA, the CDR3 is TGTGCCAGCAGGGGGCGGGCACTAAATGAGCAGTTCTTC.

The CDR3 protein is CASSYSRGGQNTEAFF. CDR3 in DNA: TGTGCCAGCAGTTACTCGAGAGGGGGGCAGAACACTGAAGCTTTCTTT. The V and J genes are TRBV6-6 and TRBJ1-1, with D possibly being TRBD1 (6 bases). This CDR3 contains 16 residues. From germline, CDR1 is MNHNY and CDR2 SVGAGI (reference sequence). The V end lost 0 bases, the J end lost 1 base, and 12 bases lay between the germline ends.

The chain links TRBV19 to TRBJ2-2; the match to TRBD2 covers 13 bases. CDR3 length equals 18 residues. V gave up 7 bases and J gave up 4 bases; unmatched junction bases: 12. The germline CDR1 and CDR2 sequences are LNHDA and SQIVND (reference sequence). Here the CDR3 reads CASTAGLAGEFPTGELFF. DNA for the CDR3: TGTGCCAGTACCGCCGGACTAGCGGGAGAATTTCCCACCGGGGAGCTGTTTTTT.

This clonotype was counted only a few times. V is TRBV7-8 and J is TRBJ2-1; D is ambiguous. The CDR3 is 16 amino acids. V shed 1 base and J shed 1 base, with 11 bases lying between them. From germline, CDR1 is SGHVS and CDR2 FQNEAQ. The CDR3 spells CASSLVTFGSYNEQFF. CDR3 bases: TGTGCCAGCAGCTTAGTGACGTTCGGGTCCTACAATGAGCAGTTCTTC.

This clonotype was recorded many times. The chain links TRBV3-1 to TRBJ2-3, with 12 bases identical to TRBD2. This CDR3 contains 14 residues. V dropped 8 bases and J dropped 2; count of bases not matched to a gene: 2. The V gene's germline CDR1 is LGHDT and CDR2 YNNKEL (reference sequence). CDR3 amino acids: CASRTSGNTDTQYF. Here the CDR3 DNA reads TGTGCCAGCCGGACTAGCGGGAACACAGATACGCAGTATTTT.

This clonotype came up many times. The V gene is TRBV5-1, the J gene TRBJ2-1; the match to TRBD2 covers 7 bases. The CDR3 runs 16 residues. V lost 4 bases to trimming and J lost 2 bases; unmatched junction nucleotides: 9. Germline CDR1 reads SGHRS; CDR2 reads YFSETQ. The CDR3, as DNA: TGCGCCAGCAGCACCTCTCCTAGCGGAGCCTACAATGAGCAGTTCTTC. Translating gives CASSTSPSGAYNEQFF.

V gene TRBV24-1 combines with J gene TRBJ2-5; 7 bases map to TRBD1. Germline V gene data show CDR1 as KGHDR and CDR2 as SFDVKD. This CDR3 has 14 residues. Germline trimming cut 5 bases from V and 1 base from J; bases unmatched to any gene: 3. CDR3 sequence: CATSGQGVQETQYF. The DNA of the CDR3 is TGTGCCACCAGTGGACAGGGAGTCCAAGAGACCCAGTACTTC.

This clonotype came up a few times. The chain employs TRBV20-1 and TRBJ2-5; no clear D. Trimming took off 3 bases at V and 5 bases at J, with 16 bases between the two ends. Germline CDR1 reads DFQATT; CDR2 reads SNEGSKA (reference sequence). This CDR3 spans 14 amino acids. CDR3: CSASLSVGRETQYF. CDR3 nucleotide sequence: TGCAGTGCTAGTTTATCAGTAGGTAGGGAGACCCAGTACTTC.

This clonotype was seen at least ten times. This chain uses TRBV10-1 with TRBJ2-1; the D gene could be TRBD1 or TRBD2 (5 bases each). The germline V gene encodes CDR1 WNHNN and CDR2 SYGVQD (reference sequence). Trimming pared 0 bases from V and 9 bases from J, leaving 9 bases between. This CDR3 has 13 amino acids. The CDR3 nucleotides read TGCGCCAGCAGTGAGTCGAGGGGAGTTGAGCAGTTCTTC. Its translation is CASSESRGVEQFF.

This clonotype was recorded at least ten times. This sequence joins TRBV28 and TRBJ2-1, with D tentatively TRBD2 (7 bases). Per the germline V gene, CDR1 is MDHEN and CDR2 is SYDVKM. The CDR3 covers 15 residues. The V end lost 8 bases, the J end lost 0 bases, and 14 bases lay between the germline ends. This chain's CDR3 is CASGGGGGSYNEQFF. The CDR3 DNA is TGTGCCAGCGGGGGAGGGGGGGGCTCCTACAATGAGCAGTTCTTC.

This clonotype was counted many times. V usage is TRBV29-1 and J usage is TRBJ1-1; D gene ambiguous. CDR1 and CDR2 from the germline V gene are SQVTM and ANQGSEA. Trimming cost V 2 bases and J 1 base, with 14 bases left between them. The CDR3 has 15 amino acids. The CDR3 spells CSVEPRHATNTEAFF. The CDR3 nucleotides are TGCAGCGTTGAACCCCGGCACGCAACGAACACTGAAGCTTTCTTT.

The V and J genes are TRBV20-1 and TRBJ2-5; D is possibly TRBD2 (6 bases). CDR3 length: 18 residues. The V and J ends lost 0 bases and 1 base respectively, with 21 bases between them. The germline gives CDR1 DFQATT, CDR2 SNEGSKA (reference sequence). The CDR3 nucleotides read TGCAGTGCTAGAGATATCGCGCCTACGGGAGCCACCCAAGAGACCCAGTACTTC. It translates to CSARDIAPTGATQETQYF.

In this sample, this clonotype turned up many times. The chain has TRBV3-1 and TRBJ1-2; TRBD1 might be the D (6 bases). V lost 0 bases and J lost 5, with 13 bases in between. CDR1 and CDR2 (germline): LGHDT, YNNKEL (reference sequence). The CDR3 has 15 amino acids. CDR3 DNA: TGTGCCAGCAGCCAAGATCCTCAGGACAGTTATGGCTACACCTTC. Protein product: CASSQDPQDSYGYTF.

The V and J genes are TRBV10-3 and TRBJ2-3; a possible D gene is TRBD2 (6 bases). Germline V gene sequence: CDR1 ENHRY, CDR2 SYGVKD. Trimming pared 10 bases from V and 0 bases from J, leaving 17 bases between. The CDR3 is 15 residues long. CDR3: CATTRDSASTDTQYF. The CDR3 DNA reads as TGTGCCACTACCCGGGACTCGGCTAGCACAGATACGCAGTATTTT.

A note on this clonotype: A much more abundant neighbour one base away suggests this may be a read error. The V and J genes are TRBV20-1 and TRBJ1-3; unclear D gene. The CDR3 has 13 amino acids. Germline V gives CDR1 DFQATT, CDR2 SNEGSKA (reference sequence). The CDR3 DNA reads TGCAGTGTTAGAGAGCCGCCCGGAAACACCATATATTTT. Amino acid sequence: CSVREPPGNTIYF.